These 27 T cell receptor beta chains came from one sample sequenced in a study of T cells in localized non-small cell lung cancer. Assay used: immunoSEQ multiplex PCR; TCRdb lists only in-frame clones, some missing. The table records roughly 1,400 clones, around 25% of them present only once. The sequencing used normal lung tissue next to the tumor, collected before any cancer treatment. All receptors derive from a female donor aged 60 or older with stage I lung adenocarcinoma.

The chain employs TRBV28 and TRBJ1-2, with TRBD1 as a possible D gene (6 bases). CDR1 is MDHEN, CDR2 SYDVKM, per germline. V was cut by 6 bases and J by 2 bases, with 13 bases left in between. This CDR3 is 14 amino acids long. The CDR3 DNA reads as TGTGCCAGCAGGCCCGAGGGGGGAAACTATGGCTACACCTTC. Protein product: CASRPEGGNYGYTF.

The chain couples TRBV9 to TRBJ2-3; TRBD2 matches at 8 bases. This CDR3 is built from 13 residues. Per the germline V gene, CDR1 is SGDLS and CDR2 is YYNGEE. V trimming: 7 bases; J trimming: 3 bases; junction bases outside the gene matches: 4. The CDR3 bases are TGTGCCAGCGGGAGCGGGAGAACAGATACGCAGTATTTT. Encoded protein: CASGSGRTDTQYF.

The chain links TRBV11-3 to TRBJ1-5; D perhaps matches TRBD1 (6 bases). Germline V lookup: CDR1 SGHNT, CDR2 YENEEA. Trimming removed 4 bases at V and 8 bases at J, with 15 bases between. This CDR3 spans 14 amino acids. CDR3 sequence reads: CASSSRSGVEPQHF. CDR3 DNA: TGTGCCAGCAGCTCAAGATCAGGGGTTGAGCCCCAGCATTTT.

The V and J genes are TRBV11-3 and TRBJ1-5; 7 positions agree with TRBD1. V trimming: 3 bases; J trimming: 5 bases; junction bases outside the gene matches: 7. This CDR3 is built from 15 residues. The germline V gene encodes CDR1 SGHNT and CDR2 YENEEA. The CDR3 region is CASSLFDRDDQPQHF. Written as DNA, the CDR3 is TGTGCCAGCAGCTTGTTCGACAGGGACGATCAGCCCCAGCATTTT.

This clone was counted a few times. In DNA, the CDR3 is TGTGCCAGCAGCTTAGGGGGGTCCCGGTTAAGGGAGACCCAGTACTTC. It yields the protein CASSLGGSRLRETQYF. The V and J genes are TRBV11-3 and TRBJ2-5; either TRBD1 or TRBD2 may supply D (5 bases each). Germline values: CDR1 SGHNT, CDR2 YENEEA. The CDR3 length is 16 residues. Between the trimmed V and J ends, which lost 1 base and 5 bases, there was a span of 17 bases.

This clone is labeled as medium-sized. CDR3 coding DNA: TGTGCCAGCAGTCCTCTCCTCCGGGGACAGGCCACCTTGTTGAACACTGAAGCTTTCTTT. It specifies CASSPLLRGQATLLNTEAFF. This chain connects TRBV6-8 to TRBJ1-1; 8 nucleotides line up with TRBD1. V lost 5 bases and J lost 0; bases outside the gene matches: 20. Looked up from germline, CDR1 is MNHGY and CDR2 is SAAAGT. CDR3 length equals 20 residues.

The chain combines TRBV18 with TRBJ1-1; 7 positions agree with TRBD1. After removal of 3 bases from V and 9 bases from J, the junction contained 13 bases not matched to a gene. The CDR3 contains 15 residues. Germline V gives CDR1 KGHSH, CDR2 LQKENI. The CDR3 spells CASSPRVRGDSKAFF. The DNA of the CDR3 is TGTGCCAGCTCACCCCGGGTTCGGGGGGACAGTAAAGCTTTCTTT.

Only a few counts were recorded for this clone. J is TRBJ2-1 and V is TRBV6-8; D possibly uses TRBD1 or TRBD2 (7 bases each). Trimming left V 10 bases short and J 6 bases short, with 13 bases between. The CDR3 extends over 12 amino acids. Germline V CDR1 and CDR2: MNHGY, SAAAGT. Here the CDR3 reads CAISGTVNEQFF. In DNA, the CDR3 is TGTGCCATCAGCGGGACAGTCAATGAGCAGTTCTTC.

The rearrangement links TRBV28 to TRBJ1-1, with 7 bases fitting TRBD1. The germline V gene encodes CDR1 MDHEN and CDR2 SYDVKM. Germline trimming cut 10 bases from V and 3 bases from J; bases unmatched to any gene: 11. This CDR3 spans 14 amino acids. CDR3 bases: TGTGCCACCCGCGAAGGGGGCAGGTACACTGAAGCTTTCTTT. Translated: CATREGGRYTEAFF.

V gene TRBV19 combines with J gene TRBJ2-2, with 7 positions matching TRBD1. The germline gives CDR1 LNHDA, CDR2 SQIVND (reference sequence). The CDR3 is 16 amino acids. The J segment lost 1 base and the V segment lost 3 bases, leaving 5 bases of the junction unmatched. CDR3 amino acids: CASSIIGTVNTGELFF. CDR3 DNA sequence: TGTGCCAGTAGTATTATCGGGACAGTGAACACCGGGGAGCTGTTTTTT.

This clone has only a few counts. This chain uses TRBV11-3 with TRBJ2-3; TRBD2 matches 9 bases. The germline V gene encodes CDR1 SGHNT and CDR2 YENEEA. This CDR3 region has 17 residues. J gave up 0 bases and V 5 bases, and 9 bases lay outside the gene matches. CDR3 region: CASSTGTSRSSTDTQYF. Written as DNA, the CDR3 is TGTGCCAGCAGCACCGGGACTAGCAGATCTAGCACAGATACGCAGTATTTT.

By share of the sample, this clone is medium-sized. This chain's CDR3 is CASSSPGQGDYNEQFF. The DNA for the CDR3 is TGTGCCAGCAGTTCACCGGGACAGGGTGACTACAATGAGCAGTTCTTC. V gene TRBV2 combines with J gene TRBJ2-1; 9 nucleotides align to TRBD1. The CDR3 has 16 residues. Germline CDR1 is SNHLY and CDR2 is FYNNEI. With V trimmed by 5 bases and J by 3 bases, 8 bases remained unmatched.

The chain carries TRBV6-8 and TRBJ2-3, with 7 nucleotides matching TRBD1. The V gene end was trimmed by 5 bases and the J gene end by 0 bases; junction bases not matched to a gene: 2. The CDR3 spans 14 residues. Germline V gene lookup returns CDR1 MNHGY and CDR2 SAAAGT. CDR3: CASSTGVSTDTQYF. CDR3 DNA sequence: TGTGCCAGCAGTACAGGGGTTAGCACAGATACGCAGTATTTT.

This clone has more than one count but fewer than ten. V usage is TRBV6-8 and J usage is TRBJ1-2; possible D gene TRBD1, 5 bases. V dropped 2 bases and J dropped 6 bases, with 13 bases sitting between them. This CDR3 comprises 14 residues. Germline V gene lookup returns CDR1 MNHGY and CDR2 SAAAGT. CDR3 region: CASSYKRGFHGYTF. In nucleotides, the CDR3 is TGTGCCAGCAGTTACAAGAGGGGTTTTCATGGCTACACCTTC.

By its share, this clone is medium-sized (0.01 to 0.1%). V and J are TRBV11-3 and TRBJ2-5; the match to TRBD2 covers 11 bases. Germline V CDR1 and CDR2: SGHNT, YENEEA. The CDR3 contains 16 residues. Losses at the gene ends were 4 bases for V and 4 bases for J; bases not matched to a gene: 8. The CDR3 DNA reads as TGTGCCAGCAGCTACCTTAGCGGGAGGGATCGAGAGACCCAGTACTTC. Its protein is CASSYLSGRDRETQYF.

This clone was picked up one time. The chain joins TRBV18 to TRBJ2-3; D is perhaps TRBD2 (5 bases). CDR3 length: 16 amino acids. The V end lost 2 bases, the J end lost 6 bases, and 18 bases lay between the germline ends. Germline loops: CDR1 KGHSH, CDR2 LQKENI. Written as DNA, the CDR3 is TGTGCCAGCTCACCAAGTATAGCTAGCCGATCGGATACGCAGTATTTT. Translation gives CASSPSIASRSDTQYF.

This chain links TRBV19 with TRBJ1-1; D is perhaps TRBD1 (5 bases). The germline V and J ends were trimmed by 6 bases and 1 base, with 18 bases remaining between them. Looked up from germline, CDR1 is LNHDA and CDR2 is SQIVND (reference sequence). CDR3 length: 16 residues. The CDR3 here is CASSEGAGFSNTEAFF. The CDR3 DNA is TGTGCCAGTAGCGAAGGGGCCGGGTTTTCGAACACTGAAGCTTTCTTT.

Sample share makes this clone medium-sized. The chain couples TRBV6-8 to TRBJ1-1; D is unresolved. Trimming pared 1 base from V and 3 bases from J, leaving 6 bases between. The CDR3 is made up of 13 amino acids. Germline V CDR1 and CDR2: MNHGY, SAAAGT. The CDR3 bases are TGTGCCAGCAGTTACTATGGCGACACTGAAGCTTTCTTT. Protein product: CASSYYGDTEAFF.

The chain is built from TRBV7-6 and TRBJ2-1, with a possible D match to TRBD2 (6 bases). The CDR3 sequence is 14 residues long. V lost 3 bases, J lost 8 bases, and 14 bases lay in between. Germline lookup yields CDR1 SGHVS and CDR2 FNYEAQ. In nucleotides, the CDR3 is TGTGCCAGCAGCTTGGTCGGGAGTGGGGATGAGCAGTTCTTC. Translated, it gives CASSLVGSGDEQFF.

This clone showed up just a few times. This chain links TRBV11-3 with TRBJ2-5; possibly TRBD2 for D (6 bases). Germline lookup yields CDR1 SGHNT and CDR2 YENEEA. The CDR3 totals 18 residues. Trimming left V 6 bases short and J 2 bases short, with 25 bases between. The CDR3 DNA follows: TGTGCCAGCAGTCTTAGGAGGGGTCCAGGCGGGCTACAAGAGACCCAGTACTTC. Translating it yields CASSLRRGPGGLQETQYF. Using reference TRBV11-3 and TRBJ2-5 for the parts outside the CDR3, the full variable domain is EAGVVQSPRYKIIEKKQPVAFWCNPISGHNTLYWYLQNLGQGPELLIRYENEEAVDDSQLPKDRFSAERLKGVDSTLKIQPAELGDSAVYLCASSLRRGPGGLQETQYFGPGTRLLVL.

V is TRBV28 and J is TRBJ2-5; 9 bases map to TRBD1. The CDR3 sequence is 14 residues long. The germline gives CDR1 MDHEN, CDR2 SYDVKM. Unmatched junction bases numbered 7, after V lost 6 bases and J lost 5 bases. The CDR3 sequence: CASSLTGGGETQYF. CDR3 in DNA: TGTGCCAGCAGCTTAACAGGGGGCGGGGAGACCCAGTACTTC.

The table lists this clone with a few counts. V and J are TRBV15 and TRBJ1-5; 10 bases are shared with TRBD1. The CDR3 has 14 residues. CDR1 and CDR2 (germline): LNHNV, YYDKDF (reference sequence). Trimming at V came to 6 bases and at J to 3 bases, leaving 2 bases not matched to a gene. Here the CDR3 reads CATRGQGYNQPQHF. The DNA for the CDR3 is TGTGCCACCAGGGGACAGGGGTACAATCAGCCCCAGCATTTT.

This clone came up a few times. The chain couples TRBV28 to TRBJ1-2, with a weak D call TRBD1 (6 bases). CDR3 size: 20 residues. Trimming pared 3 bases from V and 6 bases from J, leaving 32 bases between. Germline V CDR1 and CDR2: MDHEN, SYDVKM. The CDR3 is CASSLMGTLDSLGISNGYTF. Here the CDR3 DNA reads TGTGCCAGCAGTTTGATGGGGACTTTGGACAGCCTAGGCATTAGTAATGGCTACACCTTC.

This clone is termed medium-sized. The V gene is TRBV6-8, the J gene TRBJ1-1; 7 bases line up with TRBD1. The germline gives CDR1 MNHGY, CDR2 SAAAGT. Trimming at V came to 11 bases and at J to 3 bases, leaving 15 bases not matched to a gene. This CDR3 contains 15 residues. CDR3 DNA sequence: TGTGCCGGCTCGGGACAGCACTCAAGGTACACTGAAGCTTTCTTT. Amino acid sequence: CAGSGQHSRYTEAFF.

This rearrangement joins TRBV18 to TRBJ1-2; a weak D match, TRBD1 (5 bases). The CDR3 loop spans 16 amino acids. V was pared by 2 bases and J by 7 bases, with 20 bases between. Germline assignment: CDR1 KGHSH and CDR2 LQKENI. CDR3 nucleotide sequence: TGTGCCAGCTCACCAACCGGGACGGCTTCGGCCAGTGGCTACACCTTC. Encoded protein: CASSPTGTASASGYTF.

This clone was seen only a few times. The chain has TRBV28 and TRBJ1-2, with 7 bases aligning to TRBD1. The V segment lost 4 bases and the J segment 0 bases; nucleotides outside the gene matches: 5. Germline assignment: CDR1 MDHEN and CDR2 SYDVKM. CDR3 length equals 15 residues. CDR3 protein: CASSSFDRANYGYTF. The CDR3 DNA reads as TGTGCCAGCAGTTCCTTCGACAGGGCTAACTATGGCTACACCTTC.

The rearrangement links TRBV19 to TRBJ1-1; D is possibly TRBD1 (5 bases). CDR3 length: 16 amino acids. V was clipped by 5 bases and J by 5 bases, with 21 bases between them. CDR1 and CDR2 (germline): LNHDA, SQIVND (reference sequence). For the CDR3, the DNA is TGTGCCAGTAGTCACGCGGGGACCGGTGAAAATACTGAAGCTTTCTTT. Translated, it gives CASSHAGTGENTEAFF.